The 10 T cell receptor beta chains below were found in one sample sequenced in a study of spatial heterogeneity in lung cancer. The time point was: sample taken at primary tumor resection. From the 5' RACE reads, TCRdb called clonotypes with MiXCR, one entry per CDR3 protein. The data show 48,000 or so distinct CDR3 sequences, approximately 5.3% seen once. The sample consisted of PBMCs, taken at surgery. These receptors all come from a male donor with early-stage non-small cell lung cancer.

This clonotype showed up many times. The chain recombines TRBV19 with TRBJ1-4; D ambiguous. V shed 5 bases and J shed 8 bases, with 15 bases lying between them. CDR1 and CDR2 from the germline V gene are LNHDA and SQIVND (reference sequence). The CDR3 runs to 14 residues. CDR3 DNA: TGTGCCAGTAGTCTGGGAGGACTACGAGAAAAACTGTTTTTT. Translating gives CASSLGGLREKLFF.

This clonotype was recorded at least ten times. The genes are TRBV3-1 and TRBJ2-5; D might be TRBD1 or TRBD2, each matching 5 bases. The V end lost 2 bases, the J end lost 1 base, and 11 bases lay between the germline ends. The CDR3 is made up of 15 amino acids. The germline gives CDR1 LGHDT, CDR2 YNNKEL (reference sequence). CDR3 coding DNA: TGTGCCAGCAGCCAACCGGGACGGGGCCAAGAGACCCAGTACTTC. Protein sequence: CASSQPGRGQETQYF.

In its sample, this clonotype was seen many times. The chain carries TRBV7-9 and TRBJ2-1, with D tentatively TRBD2 (6 bases). Trimming stripped 2 bases from V and 7 bases from J, with 15 bases between. Germline V gene data show CDR1 as SEHNR and CDR2 as FQNEAQ (reference sequence). This CDR3 is 15 amino acids long. The CDR3 DNA reads as TGTGCCAGCAGCTTATTGGGGGGATCCCCTAATGAGCAGTTCTTC. Protein sequence: CASSLLGGSPNEQFF.

This sequence joins TRBV6-1 and TRBJ2-1; no reliable D call. The V gene lost 6 bases and the J gene lost 0 bases, with 15 bases spanning the gap. The CDR3 is made up of 16 amino acids. Looked up from germline, CDR1 is MNHNS and CDR2 is SASEGT. CDR3 sequence: CASSVRAAYSYNEQFF. CDR3 in DNA: TGTGCCAGCAGCGTAAGAGCCGCGTACTCCTACAATGAGCAGTTCTTC.

This clonotype has a count of ten or more. The V and J genes are TRBV12-5 and TRBJ2-2; TRBD2 matches 12 bases. CDR3 length: 18 residues. Germline CDR1 reads LGHNT; CDR2 reads FRNRAP. With V trimmed by 0 bases and J by 2 bases, 4 bases remained unmatched. Written as DNA, the CDR3 is TGTGCTAGTGGTTTGGTACAAGGACTAGCGGGAAACACCGGGGAGCTGTTTTTT. Translation: CASGLVQGLAGNTGELFF. The variable domain in full, with the rest retrieved from reference TRBV12-5 and TRBJ2-2, is DARVTQTPRHKVTEMGQEVTMRCQPILGHNTVFWYRQTMMQGLELLAYFRNRAPLDDSGMPKDRFSAEMPDATLATLKIQPSEPRDSAVYFCASGLVQGLAGNTGELFFGEGSRLTVL.

This chain uses TRBV27 with TRBJ2-2; 9 positions match TRBD1. The germline V gene encodes CDR1 MNHEY and CDR2 SMNVEV (reference sequence). With 5 bases clipped from V and 0 bases from J, the junction kept 7 bases outside the gene matches. This CDR3 spans 17 amino acids. CDR3 amino acids: CASSPYGTGPNTGELFF. CDR3 nucleotides: TGTGCCAGCAGTCCTTATGGGACAGGGCCGAACACCGGGGAGCTGTTTTTT.

Ten or more counts support this clonotype. V and J are TRBV29-1 and TRBJ2-3; no clear D. V lost 5 bases and J 2 bases, leaving 8 bases between the germline ends. Germline values: CDR1 SQVTM, CDR2 ANQGSEA. The CDR3 spans 12 residues. CDR3 in DNA: TGCAGCGTTAGGTCAGCCACAGATACGCAGTATTTT. It is translated as CSVRSATDTQYF.

This clonotype was counted ten times or more. The chain recombines TRBV6-2 or TRBV6-3 with TRBJ2-1, with D possibly matching TRBD2 (5 bases). The ends were cut back, 0 bases at V and 0 bases at J, with 9 bases in the middle. This CDR3 comprises 16 residues. Germline CDR1 and CDR2: MNHEY and SVGEGT. CDR3 region: CASSYSTTSSYNEQFF. The CDR3 region has the DNA TGTGCCAGCAGTTACTCGACTACTAGCTCCTACAATGAGCAGTTCTTC.

This clonotype was picked up many times. V and J are TRBV4-2 and TRBJ1-2; D gene uncertain. Per the germline V gene, CDR1 is LGHNA and CDR2 is YNFKEQ. The CDR3 is 15 amino acids. Trimming stripped 1 base from V and 6 bases from J, with 15 bases between. The chain's CDR3 is CASSQVLPQSDGYTF. CDR3 DNA sequence: TGTGCCAGCAGCCAAGTCTTGCCCCAAAGTGATGGCTACACCTTC.

This clonotype occurred many times. The rearrangement joins TRBV30 to TRBJ1-5; D possibly corresponds to TRBD1 (5 bases). The germline CDR1 and CDR2 sequences are GTSNPN and SVGIG (reference sequence). Trimming took off 1 base at V and 0 bases at J, with 13 bases between the two ends. There are 16 residues in the CDR3. The CDR3 loop reads CAWSGYMDISNQPQHF. CDR3 bases: TGTGCCTGGAGTGGCTACATGGACATTAGCAATCAGCCCCAGCATTTT.